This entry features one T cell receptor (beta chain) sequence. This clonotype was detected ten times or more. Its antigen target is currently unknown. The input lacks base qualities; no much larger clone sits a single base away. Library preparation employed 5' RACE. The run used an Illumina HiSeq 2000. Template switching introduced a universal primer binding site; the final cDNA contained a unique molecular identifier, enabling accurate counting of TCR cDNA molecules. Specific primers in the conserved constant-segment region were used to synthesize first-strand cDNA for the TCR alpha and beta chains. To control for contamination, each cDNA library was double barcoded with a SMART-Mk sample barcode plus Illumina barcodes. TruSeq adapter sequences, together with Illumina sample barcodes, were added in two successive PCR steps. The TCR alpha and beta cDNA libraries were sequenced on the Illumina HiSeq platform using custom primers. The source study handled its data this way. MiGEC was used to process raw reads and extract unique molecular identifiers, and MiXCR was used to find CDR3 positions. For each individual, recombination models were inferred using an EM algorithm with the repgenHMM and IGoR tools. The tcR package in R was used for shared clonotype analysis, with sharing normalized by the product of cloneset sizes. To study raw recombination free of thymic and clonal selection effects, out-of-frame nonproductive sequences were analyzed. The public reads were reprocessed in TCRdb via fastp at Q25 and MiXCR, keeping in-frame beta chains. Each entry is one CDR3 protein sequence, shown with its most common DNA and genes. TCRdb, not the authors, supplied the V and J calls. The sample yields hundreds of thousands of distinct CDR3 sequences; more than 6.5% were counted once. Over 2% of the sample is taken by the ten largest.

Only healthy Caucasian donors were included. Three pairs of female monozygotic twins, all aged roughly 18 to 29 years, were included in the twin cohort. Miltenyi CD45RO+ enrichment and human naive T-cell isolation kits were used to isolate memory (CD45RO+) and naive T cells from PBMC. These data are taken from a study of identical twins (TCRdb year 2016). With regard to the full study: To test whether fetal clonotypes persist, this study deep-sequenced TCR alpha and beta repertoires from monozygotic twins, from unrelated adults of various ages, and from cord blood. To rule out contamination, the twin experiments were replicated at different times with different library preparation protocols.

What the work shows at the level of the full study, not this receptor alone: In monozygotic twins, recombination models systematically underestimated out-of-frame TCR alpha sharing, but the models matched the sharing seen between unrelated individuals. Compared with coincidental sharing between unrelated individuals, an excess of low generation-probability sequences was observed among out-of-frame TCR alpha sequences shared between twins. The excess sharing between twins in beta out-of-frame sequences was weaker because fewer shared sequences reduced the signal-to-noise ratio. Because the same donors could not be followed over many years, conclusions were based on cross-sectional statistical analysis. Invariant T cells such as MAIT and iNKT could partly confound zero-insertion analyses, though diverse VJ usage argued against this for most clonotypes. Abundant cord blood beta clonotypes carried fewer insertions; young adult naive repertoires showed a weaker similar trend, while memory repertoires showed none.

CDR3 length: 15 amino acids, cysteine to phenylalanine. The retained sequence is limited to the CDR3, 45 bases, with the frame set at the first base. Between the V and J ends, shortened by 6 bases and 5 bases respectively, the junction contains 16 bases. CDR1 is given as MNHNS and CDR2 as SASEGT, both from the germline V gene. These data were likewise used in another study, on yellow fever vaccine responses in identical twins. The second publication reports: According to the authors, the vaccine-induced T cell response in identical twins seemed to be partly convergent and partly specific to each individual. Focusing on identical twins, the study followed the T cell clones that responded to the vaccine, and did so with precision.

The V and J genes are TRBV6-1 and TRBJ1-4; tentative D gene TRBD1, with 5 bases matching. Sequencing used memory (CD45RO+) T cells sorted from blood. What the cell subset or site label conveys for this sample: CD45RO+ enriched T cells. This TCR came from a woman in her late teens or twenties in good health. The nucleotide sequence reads TGTGCCAGCAGAGCACCAGGGCCCGCGAATGAAAAACTGTTTTTT. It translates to CASRAPGPANEKLFF.